Shown below are 7 T cell receptor beta chains from a single sample sequenced in a study of blood T cell repertoires in COVID-19. The table came from immunoSEQ multiplex PCR; TCRdb's copy has only in-frame clones and leaves some out. Of roughly 280,000 clones in the sample, 89% are singletons; the top ten hold 1.5% to 2%. The material sequenced was PBMCs or T cells enriched from blood (not recorded which). These receptors all stem from a woman aged 60-70 years who had recovered from COVID-19.

J is TRBJ2-5 and V is TRBV5-6, with D maybe TRBD1 (6 bases). The germline V gene has CDR1 SGHDT and CDR2 YYEEEE. The V end was cut by 0 bases, the J end by 5 bases, with 11 bases between. This CDR3 has 14 residues. CDR3 sequence reads: CASSLGGRWETQYF. The CDR3 DNA reads as TGTGCCAGCAGCTTGGGGGGGCGATGGGAGACCCAGTACTTC. The complete variable domain, with remaining parts taken from reference TRBV5-6 and TRBJ2-5, reads DAGVTQSPTHLIKTRGQQVTLRCSPKSGHDTVSWYQQALGQGPQFIFQYYEEEERQRGNFPDRFSGHQFPNYSSELNVNALLLGDSALYLCASSLGGRWETQYFGPGTRLLVL.

The chain is built from TRBV7-9 and TRBJ2-5; tentatively, D is TRBD1 (6 bases). This CDR3 has 16 residues. Trimming shortened V by 2 bases and J by 5 bases, and 18 bases separated the two germline ends. The germline gives CDR1 SEHNR, CDR2 FQNEAQ (reference sequence). The CDR3 nucleotides read TGTGCCAGCAGCTTAAAGCTCGGTGACAGGCGGGAGACCCAGTACTTC. It translates to CASSLKLGDRRETQYF.

The chain combines TRBV7-9 with TRBJ2-5; 7 bases are shared with TRBD2. The CDR3 length is 14 residues. V lost 6 bases to trimming and J lost 2 bases; unmatched junction nucleotides: 6. Per germline, CDR1 SEHNR and CDR2 FQNEAQ (reference sequence). CDR3 protein: CASRFGLGQETQYF. DNA for the CDR3: TGTGCCAGCAGGTTCGGACTAGGGCAAGAGACCCAGTACTTC.

CDR3 DNA: TGTGCCAGCTCACCTCCGGGAGAAGCTTTCTTT. Translated, it gives CASSPPGEAFF. The V gene is TRBV18, the J gene TRBJ1-1; D uncertain. Germline V gene lookup returns CDR1 KGHSH and CDR2 LQKENI. This CDR3 has 11 residues. Trimming took 3 bases from V and 8 from J, leaving 7 bases between them. Drawing the rest from reference TRBV18 and TRBJ1-1, the complete variable domain is NAGVMQNPRHLVRRRGQEARLRCSPMKGHSHVYWYRQLPEEGLKFMVYLQKENIIDESGMPKERFSAEFPKEGPSILRIQQVVRGDSAAYFCASSPPGEAFFGQGTRLTVV.

In its sample, this clone was seen a few times. V usage is TRBV7-8 and J usage is TRBJ2-6, with 7 bases lining up with TRBD1. This CDR3 is 18 amino acids long. J lost 0 bases, V lost 6 bases, and 11 bases had no gene match. Per germline, CDR1 SGHVS and CDR2 FQNEAQ. The CDR3 nucleotides are TGTGCCAGCAGACACCCTCGGGACAGCCTCTCTGGGGCCAACGTCCTGACTTTC. As protein: CASRHPRDSLSGANVLTF.

In the case of this clone: Other DNA sequences within the sample encode an identical CDR3. The chain carries TRBV18 and TRBJ1-1; maybe TRBD1 (5 bases). The CDR3 length is 14 residues. V dropped 3 bases and J dropped 1 base, with 9 bases sitting between them. Germline V gives CDR1 KGHSH, CDR2 LQKENI. The CDR3 reads CASSPRTGNTEAFF. The CDR3 nucleotides are TGTGCCAGCTCACCCCGCACAGGGAACACTGAAGCTTTCTTT.

The genes are TRBV6-5 and TRBJ2-1; 7 bases align to TRBD1. The CDR3 runs 15 residues. With V trimmed by 5 bases and J by 4 bases, 8 bases remained unmatched. The germline CDR1 and CDR2 sequences are MNHEY and SVGAGI. The CDR3, as DNA: TGTGCCAGCAGTCCACGGGACAGACGTTACAATGAGCAGTTCTTC. It codes for CASSPRDRRYNEQFF.